These 30 T cell receptor beta chains came from one sample sequenced in a study of cytotoxic CD8 clonotypes in ibrutinib-treated CLL. The method was immunoSEQ multiplex PCR; TCRdb's version includes in-frame clones alone and lacks a portion of them. The data contain 130,000 to 150,000 clones, approximately 80% of them singletons. The sample in question was PBMCs, obtained after 12 months of ibrutinib treatment. Receptors were obtained from a human donor with chronic lymphocytic leukemia.

This sequence joins TRBV9 and TRBJ2-7; 7 bases map to TRBD2. The CDR3 is 14 residues long. Germline V gene data show CDR1 as SGDLS and CDR2 as YYNGEE. The trim removed 0 bases at V and 3 bases at J, leaving 3 bases unmatched. The CDR3 loop is CASSVGGGRYEQYF. Written as DNA, the CDR3 is TGTGCCAGCAGCGTAGGGGGAGGGCGCTACGAGCAGTACTTC.

This clone has only a few counts. This sequence joins TRBV9 and TRBJ1-2, with D uncertain. In germline, CDR1 is SGDLS, CDR2 YYNGEE. The CDR3 runs to 11 residues. V was clipped by 4 bases and J by 4 bases, with 5 bases between them. The CDR3 region has the DNA TGTGCCAGCAGCCATAGCTATGGCTACACCTTC. It translates to CASSHSYGYTF.

The gene calls are TRBV25-1 and TRBJ2-7, with no clear D. This CDR3 is built from 14 residues. In germline, CDR1 is MGHDK, CDR2 SYGVNS. The ends were cut back, 0 bases at V and 2 bases at J, with 8 bases in the middle. The CDR3 reads CASSEYGSTYEQYF. Written as DNA, the CDR3 is TGTGCCAGCAGTGAATACGGCAGCACCTACGAGCAGTACTTC.

The chain employs TRBV19 and TRBJ2-1; D not resolved. The CDR3 is 16 residues long. CDR1 LNHDA and CDR2 SQIVND come from the germline V gene (reference sequence). V shed 6 bases and J shed 4 bases, with 19 bases lying between them. The CDR3 loop reads CASSSLAAQEYNEQFF. CDR3 coding DNA: TGTGCCAGTAGCTCCCTGGCTGCCCAAGAGTACAATGAGCAGTTCTTC.

This chain links TRBV9 with TRBJ2-7, with D perhaps assigned TRBD1 or TRBD2 (6 bases each). Germline V CDR1 and CDR2: SGDLS, YYNGEE. Trimming pared 4 bases from V and 0 bases from J, leaving 20 bases between. The CDR3 extends over 17 amino acids. The DNA for the CDR3 is TGTGCCAGCAGCCCACAGAGGGGGGCTACGAGCTCCTACGAGCAGTACTTC. This codes for CASSPQRGATSSYEQYF.

The chain combines TRBV15 with TRBJ2-7; the D gene is possibly TRBD1 (6 bases). Germline values: CDR1 LNHNV, CDR2 YYDKDF (reference sequence). V lost 0 bases, J lost 0 bases, and 9 bases lay in between. This CDR3 contains 15 residues. The CDR3 sequence: CATSREGGSSYEQYF. The CDR3 bases are TGTGCCACCAGCAGAGAAGGGGGAAGCTCCTACGAGCAGTACTTC.

The chain carries TRBV7-6 and TRBJ2-5; the D gene is possibly TRBD1 (6 bases). The CDR3 consists of 15 residues. CDR1 and CDR2 (germline): SGHVS, FNYEAQ. V was shortened by 1 base and J by 0 bases, with 9 bases between the two germline ends. The CDR3 DNA reads TGTGCCAGCAGCTTAGACAGGGCGTACCAAGAGACCCAGTACTTC. It encodes CASSLDRAYQETQYF.

The V call is TRBV5-6, the J call TRBJ2-1, with D unclear. This CDR3 is built from 16 residues. V lost 4 bases to trimming and J lost 0 bases, with 14 bases between them. Germline values: CDR1 SGHDT, CDR2 YYEEEE. CDR3 sequence: CASSPDPIRSYNEQFF. CDR3 sequence (DNA): TGTGCCAGCAGCCCCGACCCCATCCGCTCCTACAATGAGCAGTTCTTC.

The chain carries TRBV18 and TRBJ2-7; D is unresolved. Germline values: CDR1 KGHSH, CDR2 LQKENI. V dropped 4 bases and J dropped 3 bases, with 16 bases sitting between them. The CDR3 sequence is 15 residues long. CDR3 protein: CASSQSHGEYYEQYF. The CDR3, as DNA: TGTGCCAGCTCACAAAGTCATGGCGAGTACTACGAGCAGTACTTC.

This chain uses TRBV5-5 with TRBJ1-2; possible D gene TRBD1, 6 bases. Trimming took off 3 bases at V and 7 bases at J, with 19 bases between the two ends. The V gene's germline CDR1 is SGHKS and CDR2 YYEKEE (reference sequence). The CDR3 is made up of 15 amino acids. CDR3 in amino acids: CASSWTEIIMVGYTF. Written as DNA, the CDR3 is TGTGCCAGCAGCTGGACAGAGATAATTATGGTTGGCTACACCTTC.

This clone showed up just a few times. This chain uses TRBV7-2 with TRBJ2-1; D possibly corresponds to TRBD2 (5 bases). Between the trimmed V and J ends, which lost 9 bases and 0 bases, there was a span of 12 bases. Germline CDR1 reads SGHTA; CDR2 reads FQGNSA. The CDR3 is made up of 14 amino acids. The CDR3 loop is CASQEASSYNEQFF. For the CDR3, the DNA is TGTGCCAGTCAGGAGGCCAGCTCCTACAATGAGCAGTTCTTC.

The chain uses TRBV7-2 and TRBJ2-1, with TRBD2 matching 15 bases. Trimming at V came to 4 bases and at J to 10 bases, leaving 5 bases not matched to a gene. The CDR3 extends over 15 amino acids. Germline loops: CDR1 SGHTA, CDR2 FQGNSA. The CDR3 loop is CASSYQGLAGGEQFF. The CDR3 DNA reads TGTGCCAGCAGCTATCAAGGACTAGCGGGAGGGGAGCAGTTCTTC.

As DNA, the CDR3 is TGTGCCAGCAGCCCGGGACTAGCGGGAGGACAAGAGACCCAGTACTTC. This gives the protein CASSPGLAGGQETQYF. V and J are TRBV7-2 and TRBJ2-5; 15 nucleotides line up with TRBD2. This CDR3 has 16 residues. Germline V gene lookup returns CDR1 SGHTA and CDR2 FQGNSA. V was pared by 5 bases and J by 2 bases, with 3 bases of the junction left unmatched.

This chain uses TRBV7-8 with TRBJ1-2, with a weak D call TRBD1 (6 bases). This CDR3 contains 14 residues. V was trimmed by 4 bases and J by 3 bases, leaving 12 bases between them. Looked up from germline, CDR1 is SGHVS and CDR2 is FQNEAQ. The CDR3 nucleotides are TGTGCCAGCAGCTACAGTCCAGGGGACTATGGCTACACCTTC. It is translated as CASSYSPGDYGYTF.

The chain employs TRBV9 and TRBJ2-7, with D unresolved. Germline CDR1 reads SGDLS; CDR2 reads YYNGEE. This CDR3 has 15 amino acids. V was clipped by 0 bases and J by 2 bases, with 12 bases between them. CDR3 residues: CASSVGPARAYEQYF. The DNA for the CDR3 is TGTGCCAGCAGCGTAGGGCCAGCGAGAGCCTACGAGCAGTACTTC.

The gene calls are TRBV9 and TRBJ2-1, with 9 bases fitting TRBD2. V was pared by 3 bases and J by 10 bases, with 8 bases of the junction left unmatched. The CDR3 extends over 14 amino acids. Germline V gene data show CDR1 as SGDLS and CDR2 as YYNGEE. CDR3 bases: TGTGCCAGCAGCGAGAGGACTAGCGAGGGGGAGCAGTTCTTC. Its translation is CASSERTSEGEQFF.

This clone has just one count. The chain carries TRBV27 and TRBJ2-1, with unresolved D. Germline loops: CDR1 MNHEY, CDR2 SMNVEV (reference sequence). The CDR3 runs to 11 residues. V was cut by 9 bases and J by 7 bases, with 10 bases left in between. CDR3 amino acids: CASSFGNEQFF. DNA for the CDR3: TGTGCCAGTTCTTTTGGAAATGAGCAGTTCTTC.

The chain links TRBV6-4 to TRBJ2-1; 7 bases line up with TRBD1. Trimming took 6 bases from V and 8 from J; bases not matched to a gene: 16. Germline V gene sequence: CDR1 MRHNA, CDR2 SNTAGT. The CDR3 extends over 16 amino acids. The chain's CDR3 is CASSFIGQAGFDEQFF. In nucleotides, the CDR3 is TGTGCCAGCAGCTTTATCGGACAGGCCGGTTTTGATGAGCAGTTCTTC.

The chain joins TRBV6-1 to TRBJ2-1; possibly TRBD1 or TRBD2 for D (5 bases each). The V end lost 8 bases, the J end lost 4 bases, and 18 bases lay between the germline ends. Germline V gene lookup returns CDR1 MNHNS and CDR2 SASEGT. This CDR3 contains 15 residues. The CDR3 region has the DNA TGTGCCAGCTCGGGTGGGACCCAGCCATACAATGAGCAGTTCTTC. Protein product: CASSGGTQPYNEQFF.

The gene calls are TRBV28 and TRBJ2-7, with D possibly called TRBD1 or TRBD2 (6 bases each). Trimming shortened V by 2 bases and J by 1 base, and 18 bases separated the two germline ends. CDR1 and CDR2 (germline): MDHEN, SYDVKM. The CDR3 sequence is 17 residues long. The CDR3 coding sequence is TGTGCCAGCAGTTTAATGTCTGGGGGGCCCCAATCCTACGAGCAGTACTTC. Translated: CASSLMSGGPQSYEQYF.

This sequence joins TRBV7-8 and TRBJ1-5; tentative D call: TRBD1 (6 bases). CDR3 length: 14 amino acids. Germline lookup yields CDR1 SGHVS and CDR2 FQNEAQ. V was shortened by 2 bases and J by 7 bases, with 12 bases between the two germline ends. This CDR3 is CASSLSGERQPQHF. DNA of the CDR3: TGTGCCAGCAGCTTATCAGGGGAGAGGCAGCCCCAGCATTTT.

The V call is TRBV28, the J call TRBJ1-2; a possible D gene is TRBD1 (6 bases). V gave up 7 bases and J gave up 2 bases, with 17 bases separating them. The CDR3 consists of 15 residues. Germline lookup yields CDR1 MDHEN and CDR2 SYDVKM. CDR3 protein: CASKPSGGANYGYTF. DNA of the CDR3: TGTGCCAGCAAACCCTCGGGGGGCGCGAACTATGGCTACACCTTC.

V usage is TRBV13 and J usage is TRBJ2-7; D possibly corresponds to TRBD2 (5 bases). CDR1 is PRHDT and CDR2 is FYEKMQ in the germline V gene (reference sequence). The CDR3 is 17 residues long. Trimming took 6 bases from V and 3 from J, leaving 24 bases between them. The CDR3 here is CASSNLALGSSLYEQYF. CDR3 nucleotides: TGTGCCAGCAGTAACTTAGCGTTGGGGAGCTCCCTCTACGAGCAGTACTTC.

The chain is built from TRBV5-1 and TRBJ2-7, with 9 bases lining up with TRBD1. After removal of 1 base from V and 3 bases from J, the junction contained 8 bases not matched to a gene. The CDR3 has 16 residues. Per the germline V gene, CDR1 is SGHRS and CDR2 is YFSETQ. The CDR3 region has the DNA TGCGCCAGCAGCTTGACCCCGGGACAGGGTTTCTACGAGCAGTACTTC. Its translation is CASSLTPGQGFYEQYF.

The gene calls are TRBV19 and TRBJ2-4; TRBD1 agrees at 7 bases. Germline V gene data show CDR1 as LNHDA and CDR2 as SQIVND (reference sequence). The CDR3 is 13 residues long. V was pared by 6 bases and J by 1 base, with 0 bases of the junction left unmatched. CDR3 residues: CASRGQAKNIQYF. The CDR3 DNA is TGTGCCAGTAGGGGACAGGCCAAAAACATTCAGTACTTC.

The chain has TRBV7-2 and TRBJ1-2, with unresolved D. The V and J ends lost 5 bases and 2 bases respectively, with 9 bases between them. Per germline, CDR1 SGHTA and CDR2 FQGNSA. The CDR3 loop spans 13 amino acids. The CDR3 spells CASSPGVNYGYTF. In nucleotides, the CDR3 is TGTGCCAGCAGCCCGGGAGTCAACTATGGCTACACCTTC.

This clone was recorded only once. The genes are TRBV15 and TRBJ1-2, with a weak D call TRBD1 (5 bases). This CDR3 is built from 13 residues. V was trimmed by 1 base and J by 4 bases, leaving 7 bases between them. The germline gives CDR1 LNHNV, CDR2 YYDKDF (reference sequence). The CDR3 sequence: CATSRGGSYGYTF. In nucleotides, the CDR3 is TGTGCCACCAGCAGAGGGGGGAGCTATGGCTACACCTTC.

The rearrangement links TRBV4-1 to TRBJ2-6, with D uncertain. The CDR3 covers 16 residues. The V end lost 4 bases, the J end lost 0 bases, and 10 bases lay between the germline ends. Germline V gene sequence: CDR1 MGHRA, CDR2 YSYEKL. The CDR3 is CASSLTKDSGANVLTF. The CDR3 DNA sequence: TGCGCCAGCAGCCTAACTAAGGACTCTGGGGCCAACGTCCTGACTTTC.

The chain recombines TRBV28 with TRBJ1-3; the D is unclear. This CDR3 region has 14 residues. Germline V gene lookup returns CDR1 MDHEN and CDR2 SYDVKM. V was shortened by 11 bases and J by 0 bases, with 14 bases between the two germline ends. Here the CDR3 reads CAAQDVSSGNTIYF. The CDR3 DNA reads TGTGCCGCCCAGGACGTAAGCTCTGGAAACACCATATATTTT.

The genes are TRBV5-4 and TRBJ2-7, with 9 bases matching TRBD2. The junction had 2 bases not matched to a gene; V was cut back by 2 bases and J by 2 bases. The CDR3 sequence is 14 residues long. CDR1 SGHNT and CDR2 YYREEE come from the germline V gene (reference sequence). CDR3 protein: CASSLIAGAYEQYF. CDR3 sequence (DNA): TGTGCCAGCAGCTTAATAGCGGGAGCCTACGAGCAGTACTTC.